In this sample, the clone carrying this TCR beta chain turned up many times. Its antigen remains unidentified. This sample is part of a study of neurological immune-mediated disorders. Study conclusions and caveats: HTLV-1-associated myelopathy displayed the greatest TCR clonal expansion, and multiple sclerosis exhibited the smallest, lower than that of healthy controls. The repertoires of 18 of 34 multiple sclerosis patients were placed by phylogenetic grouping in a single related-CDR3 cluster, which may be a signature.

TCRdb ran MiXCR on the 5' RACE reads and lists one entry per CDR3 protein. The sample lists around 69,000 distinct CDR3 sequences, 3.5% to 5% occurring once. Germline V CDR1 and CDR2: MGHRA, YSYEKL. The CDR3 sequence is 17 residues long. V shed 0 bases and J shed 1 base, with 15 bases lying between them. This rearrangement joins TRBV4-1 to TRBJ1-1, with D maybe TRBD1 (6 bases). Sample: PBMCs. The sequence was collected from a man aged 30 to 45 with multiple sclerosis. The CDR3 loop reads CASSQDRADSSNTEAFF. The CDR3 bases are TGCGCCAGCAGCCAAGATCGAGCGGACAGTTCGAACACTGAAGCTTTCTTT.